What follows are 3 T cell receptor beta chains derived from one specimen sequenced in a study of cytomegalovirus exposure and HLA in healthy donors. The PCR made use of 60 Vbeta and 13 Jbeta primers. Clones were sequenced by immunoSEQ multiplex PCR, and TCRdb holds only the in-frame ones, with some missing. The table includes approximately 110,000 clones, 70% detected once. Material for sequencing was PBMCs. The receptors originated from a man in his forties in good health and CMV-seropositive.

V and J are TRBV11-2 and TRBJ2-1; 11 nucleotides line up with TRBD2. V gave up 3 bases and J gave up 3 bases; unmatched junction bases: 4. This CDR3 is built from 16 residues. Germline loops: CDR1 SGHAT, CDR2 FQNNGV. This CDR3 is CASSFLAGGGYNEQFF. The CDR3 DNA follows: TGTGCCAGCAGCTTCCTAGCGGGAGGAGGCTACAATGAGCAGTTCTTC. Supplemented by reference TRBV11-2 and TRBJ2-1, the full variable domain reads EAGVAQSPRYKIIEKRQSVAFWCNPISGHATLYWYQQILGQGPKLLIQFQNNGVVDDSQLPKDRFSAERLKGVDSTLKIQPAKLEDSAVYLCASSFLAGGGYNEQFFGPGTRLTVL.

This clone has more than one count but fewer than ten. This rearrangement joins TRBV7-9 to TRBJ2-7; 7 bases are a match to TRBD1. The CDR3 extends over 12 amino acids. The J segment lost 11 bases and the V segment lost 4 bases, leaving 8 bases of the junction unmatched. The germline CDR1 and CDR2 sequences are SEHNR and FQNEAQ (reference sequence). The CDR3 DNA sequence: TGTGCCAGCAGCTCCGGGACAGCCCATAAGTACTTC. Residues: CASSSGTAHKYF.

V gene TRBV29-1 combines with J gene TRBJ2-1, with D perhaps TRBD2 (6 bases). The V end lost 5 bases, the J end lost 16 bases, and 18 bases lay between the germline ends. CDR1 is SQVTM and CDR2 is ANQGSEA in the germline V gene. The CDR3 covers 11 residues. The CDR3 loop is CSVLLGRGKFF. The DNA for the CDR3 is TGCAGCGTTCTCCTGGGTCGGGGGAAATTCTTC.